The 18 T cell receptor beta chains below come from one sample, sequenced in a study of technical replicates of blood from several donors. The protocol was immunoSEQ multiplex PCR, while the TCRdb copy is restricted to in-frame clones and leaves out a portion. The sample records about 60,000 clones, around 86% being singletons. The specimen sequenced was PBMCs. Receptors originate from a human donor in good health. Some clones in this sample may be carry-over from other donors' samples.

This clone was seen just once. The CDR3 DNA reads TGTGCCAGCAGAAGACTAGCGGGCACAGATACGCAGTATTTT. It is translated as CASRRLAGTDTQYF. This chain links TRBV5-4 with TRBJ2-3; TRBD2 matches at 9 bases. Looked up from germline, CDR1 is SGHNT and CDR2 is YYREEE (reference sequence). The ends lost 5 bases at V and 1 base at J; junction bases unmatched: 2. This CDR3 contains 14 residues.

J is TRBJ2-7 and V is TRBV15; D is perhaps TRBD1 (6 bases). The CDR3 totals 15 residues. Trimming took 6 bases from V and 2 from J, leaving 17 bases between them. CDR1 and CDR2 (germline): LNHNV, YYDKDF (reference sequence). The CDR3 is CATSFRTDSTYEQYF. The CDR3 coding sequence is TGTGCCACCAGTTTCAGGACAGATAGTACCTACGAGCAGTACTTC.

The V gene is TRBV15, the J gene TRBJ1-3; 9 bases map to TRBD1. After removal of 0 bases from V and 16 bases from J, the junction contained 7 bases not matched to a gene. CDR3 length: 13 residues. The germline V gene encodes CDR1 LNHNV and CDR2 YYDKDF (reference sequence). CDR3 nucleotides: TGTGCCACCAGCAGAGAAAATGATGACAGGGGGTATTTT. Amino acid sequence: CATSRENDDRGYF.

This CDR3 reads CASSLQGGTEAFF. CDR3 coding DNA: TGTGCCAGCAGCTTGCAGGGGGGCACTGAAGCTTTCTTT. The chain recombines TRBV7-3 with TRBJ1-1; TRBD1 agrees at 7 bases. CDR1 and CDR2 (germline): SGHTA, FQGTGA. This CDR3 has 13 amino acids. V lost 3 bases, J lost 4 bases, and 2 bases stayed unmatched.

This chain connects TRBV7-2 to TRBJ2-5, with D perhaps matching TRBD1 (5 bases). There are 14 residues in the CDR3. Germline loops: CDR1 SGHTA, CDR2 FQGNSA. Trimming shortened V by 6 bases and J by 5 bases, and 16 bases separated the two germline ends. CDR3 in amino acids: CASSLGRSWETQYF. DNA for the CDR3: TGTGCCAGCAGTTTGGGGCGGTCTTGGGAGACCCAGTACTTC.

In this sample, this clone turned up once. The chain links TRBV10-2 to TRBJ1-4, with 7 bases identical to TRBD1. The CDR3 extends over 13 amino acids. The ends lost 6 bases at V and 7 bases at J; junction bases unmatched: 5. Germline V gene lookup returns CDR1 WSHSY and CDR2 SAAADI. The CDR3 nucleotides are TGCGCCAGCAGGGAGGGGGCCAGTGAAAAACTGTTTTTT. It is translated as CASREGASEKLFF.

This clone came up a few times. Written as DNA, the CDR3 is TGTGCCAGCAGCGTAGACGGGTTCTCCTACGAGCAGTACTTC. It specifies CASSVDGFSYEQYF. V gene TRBV9 combines with J gene TRBJ2-7; D remains ambiguous. The V end was cut by 0 bases, the J end by 0 bases, with 7 bases between. Germline V CDR1 and CDR2: SGDLS, YYNGEE. The CDR3 runs 14 residues.

The chain couples TRBV2 to TRBJ2-7; D remains unclear. CDR1 and CDR2 (germline): SNHLY, FYNNEI. There are 13 residues in the CDR3. The V end lost 4 bases, the J end lost 7 bases, and 14 bases lay between the germline ends. The CDR3 spells CASSAIDSEEQYF. DNA of the CDR3: TGTGCCAGCAGTGCTATCGACTCTGAAGAGCAGTACTTC.

The rearrangement uses TRBV7-8 and TRBJ1-1, with TRBD1 matching over 8 bases. CDR1 SGHVS and CDR2 FQNEAQ come from the germline V gene. V lost 1 base to trimming and J lost 4 bases; unmatched junction nucleotides: 8. The CDR3 has 16 amino acids. The CDR3 DNA reads TGTGCCAGCAGCTTAGGGGGGGACAGGTGGGGCACTGAAGCTTTCTTT. Translating gives CASSLGGDRWGTEAFF.

The rearrangement uses TRBV28 and TRBJ1-2; tentative D call: TRBD1 (5 bases). The V end lost 4 bases, the J end lost 3 bases, and 12 bases lay between the germline ends. This CDR3 is 14 amino acids long. Germline lookup yields CDR1 MDHEN and CDR2 SYDVKM. The CDR3 DNA is TGTGCCAGCAGTTCTGGGGGGTCGGACTATGGCTACACCTTC. Translation: CASSSGGSDYGYTF.

The J gene is TRBJ2-2, the V gene TRBV7-3; 8 bases are shared with TRBD2. Looked up from germline, CDR1 is SGHTA and CDR2 is FQGTGA. Germline trimming cut 5 bases from V and 1 base from J; bases unmatched to any gene: 6. The CDR3 loop spans 16 amino acids. CDR3 in amino acids: CASSPRSGMNTGELFF. In DNA, the CDR3 is TGTGCCAGCAGCCCCCGTAGCGGGATGAACACCGGGGAGCTGTTTTTT.

The CDR3 loop reads CASSLWTSGVVSSYNEQFF. The CDR3 bases are TGCGCCAGCAGCCTGTGGACTAGCGGGGTCGTGAGCTCCTACAATGAGCAGTTCTTC. The chain is built from TRBV4-1 and TRBJ2-1; 12 nucleotides agree with TRBD2. CDR1 is MGHRA, CDR2 YSYEKL, per germline. The CDR3 is 19 amino acids. V gave up 4 bases and J gave up 0 bases; unmatched junction bases: 10.

The chain couples TRBV9 to TRBJ2-1; 11 nucleotides line up with TRBD2. Germline CDR1 reads SGDLS; CDR2 reads YYNGEE. There are 18 residues in the CDR3. V lost 1 base to trimming and J lost 4 bases; unmatched junction nucleotides: 10. DNA of the CDR3: TGTGCCAGCAGCGTATTTCCACCAACTAGCGGGGGATACAATGAGCAGTTCTTC. Translating it yields CASSVFPPTSGGYNEQFF.

The chain recombines TRBV7-2 with TRBJ2-7; D is unresolved. V lost 1 base, J lost 3 bases, and 10 bases lay in between. This CDR3 is built from 14 residues. Germline values: CDR1 SGHTA, CDR2 FQGNSA. In DNA, the CDR3 is TGTGCCAGCAGCTTAGTTTTTGGAGTCTACGAGCAGTACTTC. Translated, it gives CASSLVFGVYEQYF.

This chain joins TRBV29-1 and TRBJ2-1; 8 nucleotides agree with TRBD1. Germline V CDR1 and CDR2: SQVTM, ANQGSEA. Trimming removed 7 bases from V and 7 bases from J; junction bases left unmatched: 9. The CDR3 is 13 residues long. CDR3: CSALGQAGNEQFF. DNA of the CDR3: TGCAGCGCTCTGGGACAGGCCGGTAATGAGCAGTTCTTC.

This chain links TRBV2 with TRBJ2-7; possibly TRBD1 for D (5 bases). The CDR3 is made up of 14 amino acids. Germline loops: CDR1 SNHLY, CDR2 FYNNEI. Trimming stripped 3 bases from V and 6 bases from J, with 15 bases between. CDR3 sequence: CASSDPGSHREQYF. CDR3 sequence (DNA): TGTGCCAGCAGTGACCCAGGGTCGCACCGCGAGCAGTACTTC.

The V call is TRBV5-1, the J call TRBJ1-1; D is possibly TRBD1 (5 bases). V was cut by 4 bases and J by 3 bases, with 16 bases left in between. The germline gives CDR1 SGHRS, CDR2 YFSETQ. CDR3 length: 15 amino acids. CDR3 coding DNA: TGCGCCAGCAGCCCCCAAGAGGGAGGGGACACTGAAGCTTTCTTT. Protein product: CASSPQEGGDTEAFF.

V is TRBV11-2 and J is TRBJ2-1, with D possibly matching TRBD1 (5 bases). V gave up 3 bases and J gave up 2 bases, with 8 bases separating them. In germline, CDR1 is SGHAT, CDR2 FQNNGV. The CDR3 totals 14 residues. This CDR3 reads CASSFQDTYNEQFF. The CDR3 DNA sequence: TGTGCCAGCAGCTTTCAGGACACCTACAATGAGCAGTTCTTC.